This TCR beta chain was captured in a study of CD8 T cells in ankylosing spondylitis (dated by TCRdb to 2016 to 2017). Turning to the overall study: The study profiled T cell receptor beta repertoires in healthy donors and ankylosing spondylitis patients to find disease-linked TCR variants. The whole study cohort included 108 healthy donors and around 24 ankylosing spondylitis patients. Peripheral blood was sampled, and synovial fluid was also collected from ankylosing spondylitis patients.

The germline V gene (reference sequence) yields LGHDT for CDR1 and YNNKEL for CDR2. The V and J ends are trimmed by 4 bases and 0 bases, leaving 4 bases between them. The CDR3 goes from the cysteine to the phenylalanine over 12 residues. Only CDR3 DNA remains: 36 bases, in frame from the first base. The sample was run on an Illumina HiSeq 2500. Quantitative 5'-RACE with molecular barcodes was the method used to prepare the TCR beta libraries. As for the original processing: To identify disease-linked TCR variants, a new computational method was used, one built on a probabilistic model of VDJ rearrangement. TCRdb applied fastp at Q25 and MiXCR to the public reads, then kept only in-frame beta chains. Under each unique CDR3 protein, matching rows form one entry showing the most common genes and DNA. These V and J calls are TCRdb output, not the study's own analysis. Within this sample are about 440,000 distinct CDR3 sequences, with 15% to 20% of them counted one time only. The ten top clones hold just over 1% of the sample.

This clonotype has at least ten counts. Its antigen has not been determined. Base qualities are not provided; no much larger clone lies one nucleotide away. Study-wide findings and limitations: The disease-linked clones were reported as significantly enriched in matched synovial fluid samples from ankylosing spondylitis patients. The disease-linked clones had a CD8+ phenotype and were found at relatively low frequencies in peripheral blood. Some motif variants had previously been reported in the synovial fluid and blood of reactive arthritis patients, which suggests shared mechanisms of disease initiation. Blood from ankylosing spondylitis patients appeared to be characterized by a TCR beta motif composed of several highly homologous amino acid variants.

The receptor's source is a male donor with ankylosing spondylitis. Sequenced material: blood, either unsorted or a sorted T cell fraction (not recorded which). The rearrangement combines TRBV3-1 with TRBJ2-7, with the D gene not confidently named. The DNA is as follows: TGTGCCAGCAGCCGGTCCTCCTACGAGCAGTACTTC. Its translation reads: CASSRSSYEQYF.